What follows are 10 T cell receptor beta chains derived from one specimen sequenced in a study of monozygotic twins with inflammatory bowel disease (dated by TCRdb to the late 2010s). The method behind the library was 5' RACE. Sequenced using an Illumina HiSeq 2500. With the reads reprocessed by TCRdb, a single entry stands for each CDR3 protein sequence and no DNA is reported. The table kept for this sample lists just over 300,000 distinct CDR3 sequences. The ten largest account for 5.6% of the sample. Sequencing was performed on blood. The receptors shown here come from a human donor with ulcerative colitis or Crohn's disease, or a healthy co-twin of an affected twin (not recorded which).

This chain connects TRBV12-2 to TRBJ1-4. TRBV12-2 is labeled a pseudogene. The CDR3 contains 17 residues. The CDR3 reads CASRLEGRETTNEKLFF.

The chain links TRBV5-1 to TRBJ2-1; TCRdb designates TRBD2, a call that cannot be tested without DNA. The CDR3 loop spans 16 amino acids. The germline V gene encodes CDR1 SGHRS and CDR2 YFSETQ. This CDR3 is CASSFRASGSYNEQFF.

The genes are TRBV30 and TRBJ1-5. Germline CDR1 GTSNPN, CDR2 SVGIG (reference sequence). The CDR3 is 14 amino acids. The CDR3 loop is CAWSVDLRGQPQHF.

The J gene is TRBJ1-4, the V gene TRBV12-3 or TRBV12-4. This CDR3 region has 12 residues. The CDR3 is CASSLGSSKLFF.

V is TRBV6-5 and J is TRBJ2-2; absent DNA, TCRdb's TRBD1 call cannot be checked. The length of the CDR3 is 14 residues. Germline V lookup: CDR1 MNHEY, CDR2 SVGAGI. The CDR3: CASSHSRGAGELFF.

The CDR3 region is CASSDFSYEQYF. The chain employs TRBV28 and TRBJ2-7. The CDR3 has 12 amino acids. In germline, CDR1 is MDHEN, CDR2 SYDVKM.

The rearrangement uses TRBV27 and TRBJ1-3. Looked up from germline, CDR1 is MNHEY and CDR2 is SMNVEV (reference sequence). The CDR3 covers 15 residues. The CDR3 loop reads CASSRPGNSGNTIYF.

V and J are TRBV19 and TRBJ2-2; TCRdb proposes TRBD2, but this gene call is untestable without DNA. CDR3 length: 14 residues. CDR1 LNHDA and CDR2 SQIVND come from the germline V gene (reference sequence). The CDR3: CASKTTSGAGELFF.

The J gene is TRBJ2-7, the V gene TRBV4-2; TCRdb's D call of TRBD1 is untestable without DNA. CDR1 and CDR2 (germline): LGHNA, YNFKEQ. The CDR3 covers 18 residues. Here the CDR3 reads CASSQDLQGVISSYEQYF.

The chain couples TRBV4-1 to TRBJ2-5; TCRdb indicates TRBD2, and absent DNA this call remains unverified. The length of the CDR3 is 16 residues. Germline V lookup: CDR1 MGHRA, CDR2 YSYEKL. The CDR3 sequence: CASSQAPSAISETQYF.